This T cell receptor beta chain was sequenced for a study of blood T cell repertoires in COVID-19. Study summary: In each case, the material was cDNA or gDNA derived from T cells, B-cell-depleted T cells, or PBMCs.

Donors were grouped by their self-reported clinical history. Profiling relied on immunoSEQ multiplex PCR, and the TCRdb table lists in-frame clones only, not all of them. The table lists about 330,000 clones, 80% to 90% of them singletons, with about 5% in the top ten. With 0 bases removed from V and 3 bases from J, the gap between germline ends came to 6 bases. The CDR3 consists of 13 residues. CDR1 and CDR2 (germline): MNHEY, SMNVEV (reference sequence). This receptor was taken from a young man who had recovered from COVID-19. This chain joins TRBV27 and TRBJ2-7; unclear D gene. Sequencing input: PBMCs or T cells enriched from blood (not recorded which). CDR3 sequence reads: CASSLSGLYEQYF. In DNA form, the CDR3 reads TGTGCCAGCAGTTTATCGGGCCTCTACGAGCAGTACTTC.